The 23 T cell receptor beta chains presented below share a single source sample, sequenced in a study of T cells in localized non-small cell lung cancer. The repertoire was sequenced with immunoSEQ multiplex PCR; TCRdb's copy has only in-frame clones and lacks some. The table lists 26,000 or so clones, 87% of them singletons. Material: peripheral blood, obtained before any cancer treatment. The receptors shown here come from a male donor at least 60 years old with stage I lung adenocarcinoma.

The chain employs TRBV5-1 and TRBJ1-3; D remains unclear. This CDR3 region has 13 residues. V was trimmed by 6 bases and J by 3 bases, leaving 10 bases between them. Germline V lookup: CDR1 SGHRS, CDR2 YFSETQ. The CDR3 is CASTQVGGNTIYF. CDR3 bases: TGCGCCAGCACGCAAGTTGGTGGAAACACCATATATTTT.

The chain is built from TRBV19 and TRBJ2-5; D is possibly TRBD1 or TRBD2 (5 bases each). CDR3 size: 15 residues. V was trimmed by 10 bases and J by 1 base, leaving 19 bases between them. Per the germline V gene, CDR1 is LNHDA and CDR2 is SQIVND (reference sequence). The CDR3 region has the DNA TGTGCCACCAGAGGGGAAGGGGCACTCCAAGAGACCCAGTACTTC. As protein: CATRGEGALQETQYF.

The count of this clone is one. This chain links TRBV15 with TRBJ1-2, with D uncertain. The germline V gene has CDR1 LNHNV and CDR2 YYDKDF (reference sequence). V shed 0 bases and J shed 2 bases, with 10 bases lying between them. CDR3 length equals 15 residues. This CDR3 reads CATSRDFAVNYGYTF. The CDR3 DNA reads TGTGCCACCAGCAGAGATTTCGCAGTAAACTATGGCTACACCTTC.

The V call is TRBV29-1, the J call TRBJ2-3; TRBD1 agrees at 9 bases. Germline loops: CDR1 SQVTM, CDR2 ANQGSEA. V shed 6 bases and J 0 bases; nucleotides not matched to a gene: 1. This CDR3 is built from 13 residues. The CDR3, as DNA: TGCAGCGTGGGACAGGGAAGCACAGATACGCAGTATTTT. Its translation: CSVGQGSTDTQYF.

In this sample, this clone turned up once. The chain employs TRBV2 and TRBJ1-5; D is uncertain. The germline V gene has CDR1 SNHLY and CDR2 FYNNEI. Trimming stripped 2 bases from V and 0 bases from J, with 8 bases between. CDR3 length equals 15 residues. The CDR3 region is CASSERRHSNQPQHF. CDR3 bases: TGTGCCAGCAGTGAACGCAGGCATAGCAATCAGCCCCAGCATTTT.

The chain is built from TRBV7-2 and TRBJ1-3; 7 bases map to TRBD1. Germline assignment: CDR1 SGHTA and CDR2 FQGNSA. Unmatched junction bases numbered 5, after V lost 4 bases and J lost 2 bases. CDR3 size: 15 residues. Here the CDR3 DNA reads TGTGCCAGCAGCTCACAGGGGACAACTGGAAACACCATATATTTT. Translating it yields CASSSQGTTGNTIYF.

The rearrangement joins TRBV6-5 to TRBJ1-4; TRBD1 might be the D (5 bases). V shed 2 bases and J shed 2 bases, with 9 bases lying between them. Germline lookup yields CDR1 MNHEY and CDR2 SVGAGI. This CDR3 is 15 amino acids long. The CDR3 loop is CASSYQGETNEKLFF. CDR3 DNA sequence: TGTGCCAGCAGTTACCAAGGGGAGACTAATGAAAAACTGTTTTTT.

The gene calls are TRBV6-1 and TRBJ1-5, with D tentatively TRBD1 (5 bases). Germline V gives CDR1 MNHNS, CDR2 SASEGT. Trimming shortened V by 7 bases and J by 6 bases, and 10 bases separated the two germline ends. This CDR3 is built from 12 residues. The CDR3, as DNA: TGTGCCAGCACCCTAAGGGGTCAGCCCCAGCATTTT. It yields the protein CASTLRGQPQHF.

The chain links TRBV7-2 to TRBJ2-1; 9 bases fit TRBD1. The ends lost 6 bases at V and 6 bases at J; junction bases unmatched: 9. CDR3 length: 15 residues. Looked up from germline, CDR1 is SGHTA and CDR2 is FQGNSA. The CDR3: CASRPPGTGLNEQFF. The DNA for the CDR3 is TGTGCCAGCAGACCGCCCGGGACAGGGCTCAATGAGCAGTTCTTC.

The chain combines TRBV23-1 with TRBJ1-6; D ambiguous. TRBV23-1 qualifies as an ORF whose function is uncertain. The CDR3 runs to 14 residues. The V end lost 8 bases, the J end lost 6 bases, and 14 bases lay between the germline ends. The CDR3 sequence: CASPRDPSNSPLHF. The CDR3 nucleotides are TGCGCCAGCCCCCGCGACCCTTCTAATTCACCCCTCCACTTT.

The chain couples TRBV18 to TRBJ1-4, with 10 nucleotides matching TRBD1. This CDR3 is 17 amino acids long. Germline CDR1 reads KGHSH; CDR2 reads LQKENI. V was clipped by 1 base and J by 0 bases; unmatched bases: 2. In DNA, the CDR3 is TGTGCCAGCTCACCACGACAGGGGGCTCCAACTAATGAAAAACTGTTTTTT. Translation gives CASSPRQGAPTNEKLFF.

The J gene is TRBJ1-1, the V gene TRBV7-2; D remains unclear. V was pared by 0 bases and J by 5 bases, with 7 bases between. Germline V gene lookup returns CDR1 SGHTA and CDR2 FQGNSA. The CDR3 spans 13 residues. The CDR3 DNA is TGTGCCAGCAGCTTAGCGCAGAGAACTGAAGCTTTCTTT. It encodes CASSLAQRTEAFF.

The rearrangement joins TRBV7-3 to TRBJ2-3; 10 bases are shared with TRBD2. The germline V gene encodes CDR1 SGHTA and CDR2 FQGTGA. CDR3 length: 13 residues. Germline trimming cut 2 bases from V and 14 bases from J; bases unmatched to any gene: 7. CDR3 sequence: CASSLEAGGLWYF. The CDR3 DNA is TGTGCCAGCAGCTTAGAAGCGGGGGGGCTCTGGTATTTT.

The rearrangement joins TRBV6-1 to TRBJ2-7; 7 bases align to TRBD1. The CDR3 length is 14 residues. Germline CDR1 and CDR2: MNHNS and SASEGT. Germline trimming cut 1 base from V and 7 bases from J; bases unmatched to any gene: 7. The CDR3 DNA is TGTGCCAGCAGTGAAGGTATCAGGGGGTGGGAGCAGTACTTC. It translates to CASSEGIRGWEQYF.

The genes are TRBV7-2 and TRBJ2-7, with 9 bases fitting TRBD1. Germline lookup yields CDR1 SGHTA and CDR2 FQGNSA. The CDR3 has 15 amino acids. The V and J ends lost 5 bases and 2 bases, in that order; junction bases with no gene match: 7. The CDR3 coding sequence is TGTGCCAGCAGCCCCTATGGACAGGGGCCCTACGAGCAGTACTTC. It codes for CASSPYGQGPYEQYF.

This chain connects TRBV10-3 to TRBJ2-1; 12 bases map to TRBD2. The germline CDR1 and CDR2 sequences are ENHRY and SYGVKD. Trimming removed 4 bases from V and 7 bases from J; junction bases left unmatched: 5. This CDR3 has 15 residues. CDR3 in DNA: TGTGCCATCAGTGCACTAGCGGGGGGCCAGAATGAGCAGTTCTTC. Translation gives CAISALAGGQNEQFF.

The chain recombines TRBV5-1 with TRBJ2-3; perhaps TRBD2 as D (7 bases). From germline, CDR1 is SGHRS and CDR2 YFSETQ. This CDR3 comprises 15 residues. Trimming took 1 base from V and 5 from J, leaving 14 bases between them. CDR3: CASSLQGGAGDTQYF. The CDR3 DNA reads as TGCGCCAGCAGCTTGCAAGGGGGGGCTGGAGATACGCAGTATTTT.

Comment on this clone: One end of the junction fails to match germline, which may point to a read error. J is TRBJ2-3 and V is TRBV5-1; 7 nucleotides line up with TRBD1. CDR1 is SGHRS and CDR2 is YFSETQ in the germline V gene. The CDR3 loop spans 14 amino acids. The CDR3 nucleotides read TGCGCCGGCAGCTTGGATCAGGGGGAAGATACGCAGTATTTT. Its protein product is CAGSLDQGEDTQYF.

This clone was observed a few times. Other DNA sequences within the sample encode an identical CDR3. This rearrangement joins TRBV6-1 to TRBJ1-3; TRBD1 is a possible D gene (5 bases). The germline CDR1 and CDR2 sequences are MNHNS and SASEGT. Trimming cost V 3 bases and J 0 bases, with 6 bases left between them. The CDR3 runs 14 residues. This CDR3 reads CASSDGASGNTIYF. In DNA form, the CDR3 reads TGTGCCAGCAGTGACGGGGCCTCTGGAAACACCATATATTTT.

V usage is TRBV7-2 and J usage is TRBJ2-3, with 12 nucleotides matching TRBD2. Per germline, CDR1 SGHTA and CDR2 FQGNSA. This CDR3 has 16 residues. The ends lost 5 bases at V and 4 bases at J; junction bases unmatched: 7. The CDR3 bases are TGTGCCAGCAGCCCCAGACTAGCGGGGGCCGCAGATACGCAGTATTTT. Protein: CASSPRLAGAADTQYF. Based on the CDR3 plus reference TRBV7-2 and TRBJ2-3, the full variable domain is GAGVSQSPSNKVTEKGKDVELRCDPISGHTALYWYRQSLGQGLEFLIYFQGNSAPDKSGLPSDRFSAERTGGSVSTLTIQRTQQEDSAVYLCASSPRLAGAADTQYFGPGTRLTVL.

This sequence joins TRBV4-2 and TRBJ2-1; no firm D call. CDR3 length: 14 amino acids. V was trimmed by 1 base and J by 12 bases, leaving 16 bases between them. Germline assignment: CDR1 LGHNA and CDR2 YNFKEQ. The CDR3 DNA follows: TGTGCCAGCAGCCAAGGGAACACGGATTGGCGGCAGTTCTTC. Amino acid sequence: CASSQGNTDWRQFF.

The chain couples TRBV28 to TRBJ2-1; no definite D call. V was shortened by 2 bases and J by 7 bases, with 12 bases between the two germline ends. From germline, CDR1 is MDHEN and CDR2 SYDVKM. This CDR3 spans 14 amino acids. The CDR3 bases are TGTGCCAGCAGTTTAGGTTTTCTCCAAAATGAGCAGTTCTTC. Protein sequence: CASSLGFLQNEQFF.

This rearrangement joins TRBV19 to TRBJ2-5; 7 bases fit TRBD2. This CDR3 is built from 15 residues. The V gene's germline CDR1 is LNHDA and CDR2 SQIVND (reference sequence). Germline trimming cut 3 bases from V and 1 base from J; bases unmatched to any gene: 5. The CDR3 here is CASSMVGGFQETQYF. CDR3 bases: TGTGCCAGTAGTATGGTCGGGGGGTTCCAAGAGACCCAGTACTTC.